These 27 T cell receptor beta chains share one sample of origin, sequenced in a study of cytomegalovirus exposure and HLA in healthy donors. The PCR used 60 Vbeta and 13 Jbeta primers. Produced via immunoSEQ multiplex PCR; TCRdb's table is partial and in-frame only. The repertoire includes approximately 130,000 clones, around three quarters of them detected once, and around 5.8% sits in the top ten. Sequenced: PBMCs. These TCRs come from a man between 18 and 29 years old in good health and CMV-seropositive.

With respect to this clone: The final CDR3 position lacks the conserved phenylalanine or tryptophan, pointing to a likely read error. This chain joins TRBV7-8 and TRBJ1-2; possible D gene TRBD1, 6 bases. Germline CDR1 is SGHVS and CDR2 is FQNEAQ. V was cut by 4 bases and J by 0 bases, with 30 bases left in between. The CDR3 has 21 residues. The CDR3 DNA follows: TGTGCCAGCAGCTCCGCACTCGCTTATACCGGACAGTTCTCTACTAACTATGGCTACACCCTC. It yields the protein CASSSALAYTGQFSTNYGYTL.

This rearrangement joins TRBV6-4 to TRBJ2-2; no clear D. The CDR3 sequence is 13 residues long. Trimming removed 2 bases at V and 3 bases at J, with 4 bases between. The germline CDR1 and CDR2 sequences are MRHNA and SNTAGT. CDR3 sequence: CASSDADTGELFF. CDR3 DNA: TGTGCCAGCAGTGACGCAGACACCGGGGAGCTGTTTTTT.

This sequence joins TRBV7-3 and TRBJ2-2; 8 bases are shared with TRBD2. The V segment lost 9 bases and the J segment 6 bases; nucleotides outside the gene matches: 9. Germline CDR1 SGHTA, CDR2 FQGTGA. The CDR3 loop spans 14 amino acids. The CDR3 nucleotides are TGTGCCAGTCGACTTAGCGGGAATTCCGGGGAGCTGTTTTTT. Translated, it gives CASRLSGNSGELFF.

This clone was seen only a few times. This chain links TRBV14 with TRBJ2-7; 9 positions agree with TRBD1. V gave up 4 bases and J gave up 3 bases; unmatched junction bases: 7. The CDR3 runs 15 residues. The germline V gene encodes CDR1 SGHDN and CDR2 FVKESK. CDR3: CASSPGTGPLYEQYF. The CDR3 DNA reads as TGTGCCAGCAGCCCCGGGACAGGGCCCCTCTACGAGCAGTACTTC.

This chain connects TRBV25-1 to TRBJ1-1; 8 positions match TRBD1. The CDR3 runs to 15 residues. V lost 2 bases to trimming and J lost 1 base; unmatched junction nucleotides: 3. Germline V lookup: CDR1 MGHDK, CDR2 SYGVNS. CDR3 residues: CASSEQGARNTEAFF. DNA for the CDR3: TGTGCCAGCAGTGAACAGGGGGCTAGGAACACTGAAGCTTTCTTT.

V usage is TRBV19 and J usage is TRBJ1-1, with 8 bases that match TRBD1. In germline, CDR1 is LNHDA, CDR2 SQIVND (reference sequence). V dropped 7 bases and J dropped 4; count of bases not matched to a gene: 11. CDR3 size: 15 residues. CDR3 in amino acids: CASIAYTGGATEAFF. In DNA form, the CDR3 reads TGTGCCAGTATCGCATACACAGGGGGGGCCACTGAAGCTTTCTTT.

This clone was counted between two and nine times. V usage is TRBV28 and J usage is TRBJ2-2, with 7 nucleotides matching TRBD2. Germline-derived CDR1 and CDR2 are MDHEN and SYDVKM. Trimming at V came to 7 bases and at J to 0 bases, leaving 8 bases not matched to a gene. The CDR3 contains 16 residues. In DNA, the CDR3 is TGTGCCAGCACCCTAAGTGGACTAGCGAACACCGGGGAGCTGTTTTTT. It codes for CASTLSGLANTGELFF.

The V call is TRBV20-1, the J call TRBJ2-3, with D unresolved. Between the trimmed V and J ends, which lost 4 bases and 10 bases, there was a span of 12 bases. Germline V gene data show CDR1 as DFQATT and CDR2 as SNEGSKA (reference sequence). The CDR3 has 11 residues. CDR3 bases: TGCAGTGCTAATAACTGGTTGTCGCAGTATTTT. The encoded protein is CSANNWLSQYF.

This clone turned up a few times. The chain employs TRBV7-6 and TRBJ1-1, with 7 bases matching TRBD1. Germline V gene sequence: CDR1 SGHVS, CDR2 FNYEAQ. The CDR3 consists of 14 residues. The trim removed 5 bases at V and 4 bases at J, leaving 7 bases unmatched. CDR3 amino acids: CASSRQGASTEAFF. CDR3 sequence (DNA): TGTGCCAGCAGCCGACAGGGAGCGAGCACTGAAGCTTTCTTT. Filled out from reference TRBV7-6 and TRBJ1-1, the complete variable domain reads GAGVSQSPRYKVTKRGQDVALRCDPISGHVSLYWYRQALGQGPEFLTYFNYEAQQDKSGLPNDRFSAERPEGSISTLTIQRTEQRDSAMYRCASSRQGASTEAFFGQGTRLTVV.

This clone was picked up a small number of times. The V and J genes are TRBV13 and TRBJ2-2; weak D call: TRBD2 (6 bases). Germline V gene sequence: CDR1 PRHDT, CDR2 FYEKMQ (reference sequence). V was trimmed by 5 bases and J by 0 bases, leaving 10 bases between them. The CDR3 has 15 amino acids. The CDR3 sequence is CASSRGEANTGELFF. The CDR3 DNA reads TGTGCCAGCAGCCGAGGGGAGGCGAACACCGGGGAGCTGTTTTTT.

The CDR3 nucleotides are TGTGCCAGCAGCTCCCCCGAGGGCAAGCGGGGGGACAACACCGGGGAGCTGTTTTTT. Translated: CASSSPEGKRGDNTGELFF. The chain employs TRBV5-6 and TRBJ2-2, with 9 bases identical to TRBD2. The CDR3 contains 19 residues. V dropped 3 bases and J dropped 2; count of bases not matched to a gene: 14. Germline V gene lookup returns CDR1 SGHDT and CDR2 YYEEEE.

The rearrangement joins TRBV10-3 to TRBJ1-4, with 7 bases matching TRBD1. This CDR3 has 12 residues. CDR1 is ENHRY, CDR2 SYGVKD, per germline. With V trimmed by 5 bases and J by 9 bases, 3 bases remained unmatched. The CDR3 protein is CAISPDRQKLFF. The CDR3 DNA is TGTGCCATCAGTCCGGACAGGCAAAAACTGTTTTTT.

V and J are TRBV6-1 and TRBJ2-4; no definite D call. The CDR3 has 15 amino acids. CDR1 and CDR2 (germline): MNHNS, SASEGT. V dropped 8 bases and J dropped 1 base, with 15 bases sitting between them. The CDR3 DNA reads as TGTGCCAGCTATGCGACTGGTTGGGCCAAAAACATTCAGTACTTC. Translating it yields CASYATGWAKNIQYF.

The chain uses TRBV25-1 and TRBJ2-3, with 11 bases that match TRBD2. CDR1 MGHDK and CDR2 SYGVNS come from the germline V gene. The junction had 2 bases not matched to a gene; V was cut back by 3 bases and J by 3 bases. CDR3 length: 15 residues. In DNA form, the CDR3 reads TGTGCCAGCAGTGATCCTAGCGGGGGGACAGATACGCAGTATTTT. Protein sequence: CASSDPSGGTDTQYF.

The V gene is TRBV7-9, the J gene TRBJ1-5; TRBD1 matches at 9 bases. Germline assignment: CDR1 SEHNR and CDR2 FQNEAQ (reference sequence). The CDR3 extends over 14 amino acids. The V gene end was trimmed by 3 bases and the J gene end by 6 bases; junction bases not matched to a gene: 3. CDR3: CASSFTGGGQPQHF. CDR3 sequence (DNA): TGTGCCAGCAGCTTCACAGGGGGCGGTCAGCCCCAGCATTTT.

This chain links TRBV6-5 with TRBJ2-3, with D unresolved. The germline CDR1 and CDR2 sequences are MNHEY and SVGAGI. The V and J ends lost 5 bases and 6 bases respectively, with 6 bases between them. The CDR3 is 11 amino acids. The CDR3 region has the DNA TGTGCCAGCAGTACGAGGGATACGCAGTATTTT. This gives the protein CASSTRDTQYF.

For the CDR3, the DNA is TGTGCCAGCAGTCCCGGGGGGGCAGTAACCGTCTATGGCTACACCTTC. The encoded protein is CASSPGGAVTVYGYTF. The chain joins TRBV27 to TRBJ1-2; a possible D gene is TRBD1 (6 bases). Trimming took 5 bases from V and 4 from J, leaving 20 bases between them. The CDR3 has 16 amino acids. From germline, CDR1 is MNHEY and CDR2 SMNVEV (reference sequence).

V usage is TRBV9 and J usage is TRBJ1-1; 8 bases are a match to TRBD1. Trimming took 3 bases from V and 0 from J; bases not matched to a gene: 4. CDR1 is SGDLS and CDR2 is YYNGEE in the germline V gene. The CDR3 runs to 15 residues. The CDR3 DNA reads as TGTGCCAGCAGCGCAGGACAGGGATTGAACACTGAAGCTTTCTTT. Its protein is CASSAGQGLNTEAFF.

J is TRBJ2-2 and V is TRBV5-1; D perhaps matches TRBD1 (5 bases). V lost 1 base, J lost 6 bases, and 7 bases lay in between. The V gene's germline CDR1 is SGHRS and CDR2 YFSETQ. The CDR3 contains 13 residues. The CDR3 DNA reads TGCGCCAGCAGCTTGCAGGGCTCCGGGGAGCTGTTTTTT. It is translated as CASSLQGSGELFF.

This clone was seen more than once but under ten times. The V call is TRBV28, the J call TRBJ1-1, with D hard to call. Per the germline V gene, CDR1 is MDHEN and CDR2 is SYDVKM. The CDR3 runs to 16 residues. Trimming stripped 5 bases from V and 0 bases from J, with 16 bases between. The CDR3 DNA is TGTGCCAGCAGTCCCTCCGAGGCAAGAATGAACACTGAAGCTTTCTTT. Translated: CASSPSEARMNTEAFF.

The chain couples TRBV29-1 to TRBJ1-4, with D unclear. In germline, CDR1 is SQVTM, CDR2 ANQGSEA. Trimming stripped 4 bases from V and 0 bases from J, with 9 bases between. The CDR3 runs 14 residues. CDR3: CSVGADTTNEKLFF. CDR3 DNA: TGCAGCGTTGGGGCCGATACAACTAATGAAAAACTGTTTTTT.

This rearrangement joins TRBV19 to TRBJ1-1, with 8 bases identical to TRBD1. Trimming cost V 3 bases and J 0 bases; bases outside gene matches: 12. Germline lookup yields CDR1 LNHDA and CDR2 SQIVND (reference sequence). The CDR3 is 18 residues long. The CDR3 nucleotides are TGTGCCAGTAGTATTAGTCGGACAGGGTTCATTTTGAACACTGAAGCTTTCTTT. This encodes CASSISRTGFILNTEAFF.

In the case of this clone: The junction does not match germline at one end; this may be a read error. The rearrangement joins TRBV5-4 to TRBJ2-6, with a weak D call TRBD1 (6 bases). The germline V gene has CDR1 SGHNT and CDR2 YYREEE (reference sequence). The CDR3 loop spans 16 amino acids. The CDR3 loop is CASSPTGSSGANGLTF. DNA for the CDR3: TGTGCCAGCAGCCCGACAGGTTCCTCTGGGGCCAACGGCCTGACTTTC. The variable domain in full, with the rest retrieved from reference TRBV5-4 and TRBJ2-6, is ETGVTQSPTHLIKTRGQQVTLRCSSQSGHNTVSWYQQALGQGPQFIFQYYREEENGRGNFPPRFSGLQFPNYSSELNVNALELDDSALYLCASSPTGSSGANGLTFGAGSRLTVL.

The rearrangement links TRBV27 to TRBJ1-6; 8 positions agree with TRBD1. J lost 10 bases, V lost 5 bases, and 4 bases had no gene match. The CDR3 runs 13 residues. CDR1 is MNHEY, CDR2 SMNVEV, per germline (reference sequence). The CDR3 is CASSRQGLSPLHF. Written as DNA, the CDR3 is TGTGCCAGCAGTAGACAGGGGCTCTCACCCCTCCACTTT.

The V call is TRBV6-1, the J call TRBJ2-5, with D hard to call. V gave up 0 bases and J gave up 0 bases, with 5 bases separating them. Per the germline V gene, CDR1 is MNHNS and CDR2 is SASEGT. The CDR3 covers 14 residues. The DNA for the CDR3 is TGTGCCAGCAGTGAAGCACTGCACCAAGAGACCCAGTACTTC. Its protein product is CASSEALHQETQYF.

A few counts support this clone. This rearrangement joins TRBV5-1 to TRBJ2-1; a possible D gene is TRBD1 (6 bases). Germline V gene data show CDR1 as SGHRS and CDR2 as YFSETQ. Trimming left V 5 bases short and J 0 bases short, with 12 bases between. The CDR3 runs 15 residues. DNA for the CDR3: TGCGCCAGCAGAACTACAGGGAGCTCCTACAATGAGCAGTTCTTC. Encoded protein: CASRTTGSSYNEQFF.

This clone was seen once. The V call is TRBV2, the J call TRBJ2-5; D is uncertain. CDR1 SNHLY and CDR2 FYNNEI come from the germline V gene. CDR3 length: 13 amino acids. V lost 3 bases, J lost 5 bases, and 10 bases lay in between. The CDR3 DNA sequence: TGTGCCAGCAGTGAGTTTGCTCGGGAGACCCAGTACTTC. Translated, it gives CASSEFARETQYF. The full variable domain, completed using reference TRBV2 and TRBJ2-5, is EPEVTQTPSHQVTQMGQEVILRCVPISNHLYFYWYRQILGQKVEFLVSFYNNEISEKSEIFDDQFSVERPDGSNFTLKIRSTKLEDSAMYFCASSEFARETQYFGPGTRLLVL.